This T cell receptor (beta chain) was identified during a study of blood T cell repertoires in COVID-19. Study-wide background: The United States, Italy and Spain were the sources of the acute and convalescent COVID-19 samples. In each case, the material was cDNA or gDNA derived from T cells, B-cell-depleted T cells, or PBMCs.

The CDR3 sequence is 16 residues long. V lost 5 bases and J lost 4, with 20 bases in between. Germline V gene data show CDR1 as SEHNR and CDR2 as FQNEAQ (reference sequence). Clones were sequenced by immunoSEQ multiplex PCR, and TCRdb holds only the in-frame ones, with some missing. The sample includes nearly 110,000 clones, 71% of them seen just once. The chain joins TRBV7-9 to TRBJ1-2, with D possibly matching TRBD1 (5 bases). The sample comprised peripheral blood. The clonotype comes from a human donor with acute or convalescent COVID-19. The donor label of this sample is uncertain. In nucleotides, the CDR3 is TGTGCCAGCAGCCGCATCGGGGGTTTGCAGGCCTATGGCTACACCTTC. It is translated as CASSRIGGLQAYGYTF.